This TCR beta chain is drawn from a study of CD8+ T cells in alopecia areata (dated 2018 in TCRdb). For the study in its entirety: The treated patients, all with moderate-to-severe alopecia areata, were enrolled in an open-label pilot trial of oral tofacitinib given at 5 to 10 mg twice daily. Patients stayed on tofacitinib for 6 to 18 months and then had 6 months of follow-up off drug so that delayed response and recurrence could be assessed. To study T cell clonal expansion in alopecia areata, the researchers applied high-throughput TCRbeta sequencing to both the C3H/HeJ mouse model and human patients. Scalp tissue and sorted CD4+ and CD8+ peripheral blood T cells from patchy and totalis/universalis alopecia areata patients and from healthy controls were covered by human TCRbeta sequencing. Biopsies were taken from tofacitinib-treated patients at baseline and at 4 and 24 weeks of treatment, and a later scalp biopsy was taken in several of the tofacitinib-treated patients. Clonality in the scalp was compared among normal scalp (n=4), patchy alopecia areata scalp (n=8), and alopecia totalis/universalis scalp (n=8). RNA was obtained with the PAXgene miRNA kit for fixed scalp, the miRNeasy kit for PBMCs, and the RNeasy kit for mouse skin. Amplification of TCRbeta CDR3 regions was done by immunoSEQ multiplex PCR using 35 Vbeta forward primers and 13 Jbeta reverse primers.

This clone occurred a few times. Its antigen has not been determined. Nothing much larger sits one base from this clone, and base qualities are not available. Libraries were constructed by the immunoSEQ multiplex PCR assay. For TCR sequencing, RNA was extracted from every sample and reverse transcribed into cDNA to serve as template. SuperScript III was used to make first-strand cDNA, primed with a 2:1 mix of oligo-dT and random hexamers. A synthetic immune receptor repertoire was used to assess amplification bias, and residual bias was removed computationally. The original methods were these. Raw reads were preprocessed to remove errors, and CDR3 was defined by IMGT conventions from the conserved cysteine to phenylalanine. Clonality was calculated as 1 minus Shannon entropy normalized by log2 of the number of productive unique TCRs. Whether scalp clones were CD4 or CD8 was inferred by matching scalp TCRbeta sequences against CD4 and CD8 repertoires sorted from blood. Held by TCRdb, this immuneACCESS table contains in-frame sequences only and omits some clones. Under half of the omission traces to an unresolved V gene where checked; the cause of the rest is unknown. The V and J calls and the clone size are those of that table, but D and trimming were determined from the DNA. Within this sample are about 120,000 clones, with around two fifths of them counted one time only. The ten largest clonotypes hold approximately 2.8% of the sample.

From alopecia areata patients, peripheral blood was collected along with lesional scalp punch biopsies. After PBMCs were isolated by density centrifugation and stained for CD3, CD4 and CD8, a FACSAria was used to sort CD4+ and CD8+ T cells. Germline trimming: 1 base from V, 0 bases from J; junction bases outside gene matches: 4. CDR1 and CDR2 are drawn from the germline V gene: SGHTA, FQGTGA. Measured from the cysteine to the phenylalanine, the CDR3 is 16 residues long. The read is trimmed to its CDR3 DNA, 48 bases read in frame from base 1. Overall study outcomes, separate from this receptor: Scalp TCR repertoire analysis is complicated because resident alphabeta T cells in normal human skin are also sequenced, whereas mouse skin is dominated by gammadelta T cells. Compared with normal scalp, lesional scalp, particularly in alopecia totalis/universalis, had higher clonality and more expanded CD8+ clones, which suggests antigenic drive. Shared TCR sequences between patients were less evident than in mice, which may be partly attributable to HLA diversity in the patient population.

Sequencing was performed on CD4+ T cells sorted from blood. Recombination linked TRBV7-3 to TRBJ2-3; 7 central nucleotides agree with TRBD2. This sequence originates from a human donor with alopecia areata. CDR3 protein: CASSLRGGKSTDTQYF. The nucleotide sequence reads as follows: TGTGCCAGCAGCTTAAGGGGGGGAAAGAGCACAGATACGCAGTATTTT. Supplemented by the reference TRBV7-3 and TRBJ2-3 proteins around the CDR3, the complete variable domain is GAGVSQTPSNKVTEKGKYVELRCDPISGHTALYWYRQSLGQGPEFLIYFQGTGAADDSGLPNDRFFAVRPEGSVSTLKIQRTERGDSAVYLCASSLRGGKSTDTQYFGPGTRLTVL.